Following are 24 T cell receptor beta chains from one sample sequenced in a study of early T cells in non-severe SARS-CoV-2 infection. One entry per CDR3 protein results from TCRdb running MiXCR on the 5' RACE reads. The sample lists tens of thousands of distinct CDR3 sequences, under 7.5% seen once, with around 7.9% in the top ten. The sample consisted of whole blood. The origin of the receptors is an adult who was a healthcare worker with PCR-confirmed SARS-CoV-2 infection or an uninfected control (not recorded which).

The chain combines TRBV3-1 with TRBJ2-1; no clear D gene. V lost 4 bases to trimming and J lost 4 bases, with 11 bases between them. The CDR3 length is 14 residues. Germline loops: CDR1 LGHDT, CDR2 YNNKEL (reference sequence). CDR3 in amino acids: CASSRGFGYNEQFF. The CDR3 DNA reads as TGTGCCAGCAGCCGGGGTTTCGGGTACAATGAGCAGTTCTTC.

This sequence joins TRBV20-1 and TRBJ2-4; weak D call: TRBD2 (6 bases). CDR3 length equals 14 residues. Germline CDR1 and CDR2: DFQATT and SNEGSKA (reference sequence). Trimming shortened V by 3 bases and J by 15 bases, and 24 bases separated the two germline ends. The CDR3 DNA sequence: TGCAGTGCTAGTCCTCCGGGGGTTGCGGGCGACTTGTACTTC. Residues: CSASPPGVAGDLYF.

Comments on this clonotype: The junction differs from germline at one of its ends, possibly a read error. The DNA of the CDR3 is TGTGTCAGCATTAACCGGCAGGAAGATACGCAGTATTTT. As protein: CVSINRQEDTQYF. The chain joins TRBV12-3 or TRBV12-4 to TRBJ2-3; no clear D gene. The CDR3 runs 13 residues.

This clonotype was seen a few times. The chain joins TRBV6-6 to TRBJ2-3; TRBD2 matches 8 bases. The CDR3 covers 14 residues. V shed 8 bases and J 4 bases; nucleotides not matched to a gene: 8. Germline V gene lookup returns CDR1 MNHNY and CDR2 SVGAGI (reference sequence). The CDR3 DNA reads TGTGCCAGCCGGCGGCGGGGGGAACCAGATACGCAGTATTTT. Translated, it gives CASRRRGEPDTQYF.

This clonotype was counted ten times or more. J is TRBJ1-2 and V is TRBV10-3; D call uncertain. The V gene's germline CDR1 is ENHRY and CDR2 SYGVKD. This CDR3 has 13 amino acids. Trimming removed 2 bases at V and 4 bases at J, with 8 bases between. CDR3: CAISEQEFYGYTF. The CDR3 DNA sequence: TGTGCCATCAGTGAGCAGGAGTTCTATGGCTACACCTTC.

This clonotype has a count of ten or more. This chain joins TRBV5-4 and TRBJ1-5; possibly TRBD1 for D (5 bases). The germline CDR1 and CDR2 sequences are SGHNT and YYREEE (reference sequence). CDR3 length: 14 amino acids. V lost 4 bases to trimming and J lost 5 bases, with 13 bases between them. CDR3 coding DNA: TGTGCCAGCAGCCGCCAGGGACCCGATCAGCCCCAGCATTTT. It is translated as CASSRQGPDQPQHF.

This clonotype was seen many times. V and J are TRBV20-1 and TRBJ2-4; unclear D gene. CDR3 length: 13 amino acids. The V end was cut by 1 base, the J end by 1 base, with 5 bases between. The V gene's germline CDR1 is DFQATT and CDR2 SNEGSKA (reference sequence). This CDR3 is CSARAPAKNIQYF. CDR3 nucleotides: TGCAGTGCTAGAGCCCCCGCCAAAAACATTCAGTACTTC.

The CDR3 region is CASSEGVSSTDTQYF. CDR3 nucleotides: TGTGCCAGCAGTGAAGGCGTGTCTAGCACAGATACGCAGTATTTT. The rearrangement links TRBV6-1 to TRBJ2-3, with D hard to call. This CDR3 has 15 amino acids. The germline V gene encodes CDR1 MNHNS and CDR2 SASEGT. V lost 1 base and J lost 0, with 8 bases in between.

This clonotype showed up many times. The chain employs TRBV9 and TRBJ2-6; unclear D gene. The CDR3 totals 13 residues. CDR1 is SGDLS, CDR2 YYNGEE, per germline. The V gene lost 4 bases and the J gene lost 8 bases, with 10 bases spanning the gap. The CDR3 sequence is CASSLTSSNVLTF. The DNA of the CDR3 is TGTGCCAGCAGCCTCACGTCGTCCAACGTCCTGACTTTC.

This clonotype appeared a few times. The J gene is TRBJ1-6, the V gene TRBV20-1; 9 nucleotides align to TRBD1. This CDR3 is 21 amino acids long. V shed 0 bases and J 0 bases; nucleotides not matched to a gene: 15. The germline V gene encodes CDR1 DFQATT and CDR2 SNEGSKA (reference sequence). CDR3 nucleotides: TGCAGTGCTAGAGATTTCGGACAGGGGCTGTTCGAAGTCTCCTATAATTCACCCCTCCACTTT. This translates into CSARDFGQGLFEVSYNSPLHF.

The V call is TRBV5-1, the J call TRBJ1-1; the match to TRBD1 covers 8 bases. CDR3 length: 13 amino acids. Trimming removed 4 bases from V and 4 bases from J; junction bases left unmatched: 3. The germline V gene has CDR1 SGHRS and CDR2 YFSETQ. CDR3 protein: CASSTGTGTEAFF. The DNA for the CDR3 is TGCGCCAGCAGCACCGGGACAGGCACTGAAGCTTTCTTT.

This clonotype was picked up a small number of times. The chain uses TRBV30 and TRBJ2-7; D is uncertain. The CDR3 is 11 residues long. Trimming pared 2 bases from V and 3 bases from J, leaving 5 bases between. The germline V gene encodes CDR1 GTSNPN and CDR2 SVGIG (reference sequence). The DNA of the CDR3 is TGTGCCTGGAGTTTGGTCTACGAGCAGTACTTC. Protein product: CAWSLVYEQYF.

This clonotype came up a few times. J is TRBJ1-6 and V is TRBV5-1; 8 nucleotides align to TRBD1. This CDR3 is built from 12 residues. From germline, CDR1 is SGHRS and CDR2 YFSETQ. V shed 7 bases, J shed 7 bases, and the junction held 1 base outside the gene matches. The CDR3 loop reads CASGTGNSPLHF. The CDR3 nucleotides read TGCGCCAGCGGGACAGGCAATTCACCCCTCCACTTT.

This clonotype was observed many times. This sequence joins TRBV12-3 or TRBV12-4 and TRBJ2-2; 7 bases are a match to TRBD2. The CDR3 is 18 residues long. With 3 bases clipped from V and 1 base from J, the junction kept 11 bases outside the gene matches. DNA of the CDR3: TGTGCCAGCAGTTTCGGGGGGTTTAACCCGGGGAACACCGGGGAGCTGTTTTTT. It yields the protein CASSFGGFNPGNTGELFF.

V gene TRBV5-1 combines with J gene TRBJ2-3; unclear D gene. V shed 4 bases and J shed 7 bases, with 13 bases lying between them. Germline V gene lookup returns CDR1 SGHRS and CDR2 YFSETQ. This CDR3 is 13 amino acids long. The chain's CDR3 is CASSPDLGNTQYF. CDR3 nucleotides: TGCGCCAGCAGCCCGGACCTGGGGAATACGCAGTATTTT.

V gene TRBV27 combines with J gene TRBJ2-3; D not resolved. The CDR3 is 13 residues long. V lost 7 bases to trimming and J lost 2 bases, with 10 bases between them. From germline, CDR1 is MNHEY and CDR2 SMNVEV (reference sequence). The CDR3 sequence is CASKKPFTDTQYF. The CDR3 coding sequence is TGTGCCAGCAAAAAGCCCTTCACAGATACGCAGTATTTT.

This clonotype was seen at least ten times. The rearrangement joins TRBV4-2 to TRBJ2-7, with D maybe TRBD1 (6 bases). The CDR3 has 13 residues. Germline CDR1 and CDR2: LGHNA and YNFKEQ. V was shortened by 3 bases and J by 7 bases, with 13 bases between the two germline ends. This CDR3 reads CASSQPPGVEQYF. The CDR3, as DNA: TGTGCCAGCAGCCAGCCCCCAGGGGTTGAGCAGTACTTC.

The genes are TRBV24-1 and TRBJ2-3, with TRBD2 matching over 10 bases. V shed 4 bases, J shed 7 bases, and the junction held 7 bases outside the gene matches. This CDR3 region has 15 residues. Germline CDR1 KGHDR, CDR2 SFDVKD. The CDR3: CATSEGSGGLNTQYF. In DNA, the CDR3 is TGTGCCACCAGTGAGGGTAGCGGGGGGCTGAATACGCAGTATTTT.

By share, this clonotype counts as medium-sized. The gene calls are TRBV18 and TRBJ2-7; no clear D. CDR3 length: 13 amino acids. Germline-derived CDR1 and CDR2 are KGHSH and LQKENI. V gave up 2 bases and J gave up 3 bases, with 8 bases separating them. In DNA, the CDR3 is TGTGCCAGCTCACCAGGTCACCTCTACGAGCAGTACTTC. Amino acids: CASSPGHLYEQYF.

This clonotype has at least ten counts. The V and J genes are TRBV7-9 and TRBJ2-7, with D possibly TRBD1 on 5 matching bases. Trimming removed 1 base from V and 6 bases from J, with 10 bases in between. The CDR3 spans 13 residues. The germline V gene encodes CDR1 SEHNR and CDR2 FQNEAQ (reference sequence). CDR3 nucleotide sequence: TGTGCCAGCAGCTTAGTTGAGCAGGGCGAGCAGTACTTC. Residues: CASSLVEQGEQYF.

This clonotype was counted only a few times. The rearrangement joins TRBV3-1 to TRBJ2-3, with 9 bases aligning to TRBD2. CDR1 is LGHDT, CDR2 YNNKEL, per germline (reference sequence). The length of the CDR3 is 16 residues. The J segment lost 3 bases and the V segment lost 2 bases, leaving 6 bases of the junction unmatched. DNA of the CDR3: TGTGCCAGCAGCCAATTCATTGCGGGGGGGACAGATACGCAGTATTTT. This translates into CASSQFIAGGTDTQYF.

This clonotype showed up many times. The V gene is TRBV28, the J gene TRBJ1-1; unclear D gene. V dropped 6 bases and J dropped 4 bases, with 12 bases sitting between them. Looked up from germline, CDR1 is MDHEN and CDR2 is SYDVKM. The CDR3 extends over 13 amino acids. The CDR3 sequence: CASSWPTPTEAFF. CDR3 DNA: TGTGCCAGCAGCTGGCCTACCCCCACTGAAGCTTTCTTT.

This clonotype was picked up many times. The gene calls are TRBV4-3 and TRBJ2-3; no clear D gene. V was clipped by 3 bases and J by 4 bases, with 11 bases between them. This CDR3 region has 14 residues. Germline V gives CDR1 LGHNA, CDR2 YSLEER. CDR3 sequence reads: CASSQATSSDTQYF. The CDR3 region has the DNA TGCGCCAGCAGCCAGGCAACTTCATCAGATACGCAGTATTTT.

This clonotype was seen just once. The chain has TRBV29-1 and TRBJ2-5; the D is unclear. V shed 2 bases and J shed 5 bases, with 15 bases lying between them. CDR3 length: 14 amino acids. Per germline, CDR1 SQVTM and CDR2 ANQGSEA. CDR3: CSVEFNGVMETQYF. CDR3 in DNA: TGCAGCGTTGAATTTAACGGAGTCATGGAGACCCAGTACTTC.